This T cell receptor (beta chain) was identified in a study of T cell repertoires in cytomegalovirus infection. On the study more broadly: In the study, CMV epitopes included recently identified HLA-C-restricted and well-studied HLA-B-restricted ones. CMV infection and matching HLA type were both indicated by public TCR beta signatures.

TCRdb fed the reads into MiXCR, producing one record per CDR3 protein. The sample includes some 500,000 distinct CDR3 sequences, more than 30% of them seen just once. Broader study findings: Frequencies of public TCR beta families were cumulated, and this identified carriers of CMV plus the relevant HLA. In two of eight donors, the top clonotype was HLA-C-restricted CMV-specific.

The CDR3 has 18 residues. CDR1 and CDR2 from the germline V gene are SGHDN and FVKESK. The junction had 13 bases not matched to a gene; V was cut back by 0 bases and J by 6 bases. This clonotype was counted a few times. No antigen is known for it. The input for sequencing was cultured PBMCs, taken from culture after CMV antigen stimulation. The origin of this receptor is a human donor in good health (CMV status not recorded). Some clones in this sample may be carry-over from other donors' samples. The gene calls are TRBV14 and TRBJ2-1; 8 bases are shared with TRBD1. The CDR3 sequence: CASSQDPGGWLAPNEQFF. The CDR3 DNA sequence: TGTGCCAGCAGCCAAGATCCAGGGGGCTGGCTAGCTCCCAATGAGCAGTTCTTC.